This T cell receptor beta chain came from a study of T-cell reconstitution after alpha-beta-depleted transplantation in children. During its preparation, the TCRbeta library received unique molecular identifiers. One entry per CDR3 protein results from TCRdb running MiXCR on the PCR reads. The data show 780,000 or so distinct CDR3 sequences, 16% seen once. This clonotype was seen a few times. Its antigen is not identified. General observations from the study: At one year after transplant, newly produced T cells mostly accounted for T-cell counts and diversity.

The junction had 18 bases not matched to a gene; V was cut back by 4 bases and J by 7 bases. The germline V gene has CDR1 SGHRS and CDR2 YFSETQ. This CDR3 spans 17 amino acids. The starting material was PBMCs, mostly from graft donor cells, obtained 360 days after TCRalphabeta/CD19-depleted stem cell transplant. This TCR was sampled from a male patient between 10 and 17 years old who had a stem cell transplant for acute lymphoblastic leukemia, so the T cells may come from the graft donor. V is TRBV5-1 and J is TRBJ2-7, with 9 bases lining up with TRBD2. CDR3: CASSPRKGSGSSGEQYF. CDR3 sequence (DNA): TGCGCCAGCAGCCCCCGTAAGGGTAGCGGGAGCTCTGGGGAGCAGTACTTC. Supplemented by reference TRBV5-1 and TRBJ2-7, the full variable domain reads KAGVTQTPRYLIKTRGQQVTLSCSPISGHRSVSWYQQTPGQGLQFLFEYFSETQRNKGNFPGRFSGRQFSNSRSEMNVSTLELGDSALYLCASSPRKGSGSSGEQYFGPGTRLTVT.